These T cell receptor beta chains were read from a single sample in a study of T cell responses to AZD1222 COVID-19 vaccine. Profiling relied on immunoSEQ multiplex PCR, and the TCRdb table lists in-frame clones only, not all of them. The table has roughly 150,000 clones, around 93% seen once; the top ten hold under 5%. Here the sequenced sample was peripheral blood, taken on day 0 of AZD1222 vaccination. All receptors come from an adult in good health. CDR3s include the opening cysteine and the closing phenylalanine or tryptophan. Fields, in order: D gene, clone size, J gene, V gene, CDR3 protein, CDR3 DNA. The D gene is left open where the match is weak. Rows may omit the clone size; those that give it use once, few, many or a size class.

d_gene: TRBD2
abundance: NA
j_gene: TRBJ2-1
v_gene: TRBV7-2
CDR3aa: CASSYGRGDEQFF
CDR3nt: TGTGCCAGCAGCTACGGACGGGGGGATGAGCAGTTCTTC

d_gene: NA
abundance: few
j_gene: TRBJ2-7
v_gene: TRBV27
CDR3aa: CASSFSASALLYEQYF
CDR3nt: TGTGCCAGCAGTTTTAGCGCCTCGGCCCTTTTATACGAGCAGTACTTC

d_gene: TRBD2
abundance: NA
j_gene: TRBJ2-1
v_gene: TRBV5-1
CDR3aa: CASSLAPGLLRNEQFF
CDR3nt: TGCGCCAGCAGCTTGGCTCCGGGACTACTGCGAAATGAGCAGTTCTTC

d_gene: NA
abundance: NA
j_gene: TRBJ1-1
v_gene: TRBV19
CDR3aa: CASSRFGEAFF
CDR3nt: TGTGCCAGTAGTCGATTTGGTGAAGCTTTCTTT

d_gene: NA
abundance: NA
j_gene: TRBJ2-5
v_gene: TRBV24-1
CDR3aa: CATGGWGGFQETQYF
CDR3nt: TGTGCCACCGGGGGGTGGGGCGGGTTCCAAGAGACCCAGTACTTC

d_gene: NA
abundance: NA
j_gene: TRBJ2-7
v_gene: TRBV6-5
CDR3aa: CASRGPSFSYEQYF
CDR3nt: TGTGCCAGCAGAGGACCGTCGTTCTCCTACGAGCAGTACTTC

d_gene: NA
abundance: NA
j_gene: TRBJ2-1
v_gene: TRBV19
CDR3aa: CASSPPDYSVVNEQFF
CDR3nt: TGTGCCAGTAGTCCCCCGGACTACTCGGTGGTCAATGAGCAGTTCTTC

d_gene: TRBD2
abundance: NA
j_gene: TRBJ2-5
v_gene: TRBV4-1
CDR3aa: CASSQEQGLAGWGETQYF
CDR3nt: TGCGCCAGCAGCCAAGAGCAGGGACTAGCGGGATGGGGAGAGACCCAGTACTTC

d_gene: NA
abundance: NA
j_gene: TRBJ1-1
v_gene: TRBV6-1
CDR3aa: CASSELLDRHTEAFF
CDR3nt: TGTGCCAGCAGTGAACTCTTGGACCGTCACACTGAAGCTTTCTTT

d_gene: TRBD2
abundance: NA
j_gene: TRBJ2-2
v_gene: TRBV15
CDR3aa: CATTVAGGPVTGELFF
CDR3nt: TGTGCCACCACCGTAGCGGGAGGGCCGGTAACCGGGGAGCTGTTTTTT

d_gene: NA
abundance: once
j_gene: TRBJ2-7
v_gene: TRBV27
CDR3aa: CASRVFEEQYF
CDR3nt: TGTGCCAGCAGGGTGTTCGAGGAGCAGTACTTC

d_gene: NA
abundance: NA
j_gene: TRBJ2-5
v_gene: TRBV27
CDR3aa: CASSPGGNLETQYF
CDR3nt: TGTGCCAGCAGTCCCGGGGGCAACCTGGAGACCCAGTACTTC

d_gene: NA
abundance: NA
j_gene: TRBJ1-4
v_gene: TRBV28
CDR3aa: CASRGGTKHNEKLFF
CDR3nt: TGTGCCAGCAGGGGGGGGACAAAACATAATGAAAAACTGTTTTTT

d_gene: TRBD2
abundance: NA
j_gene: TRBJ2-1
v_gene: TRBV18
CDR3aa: CASSPGLAGVVEQFF
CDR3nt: TGTGCCAGCTCACCGGGACTAGCGGGAGTGGTTGAGCAGTTCTTC

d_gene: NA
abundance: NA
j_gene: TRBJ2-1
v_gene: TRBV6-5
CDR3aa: CASMTGSYNEQFF
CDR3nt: TGTGCCAGCATGACGGGGAGCTACAATGAGCAGTTCTTC

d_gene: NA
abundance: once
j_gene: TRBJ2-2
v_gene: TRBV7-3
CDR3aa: CASSLTSGAGRELFF
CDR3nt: TGTGCCAGCAGCCTTACAAGTGGGGCAGGGAGGGAGCTGTTTTTT

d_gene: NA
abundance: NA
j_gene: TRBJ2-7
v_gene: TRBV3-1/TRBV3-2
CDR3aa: CASSQGVFDRRFYEQYF
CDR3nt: TGTGCCAGCAGCCAAGGGGTGTTCGACAGGAGATTCTACGAGCAGTACTTC